This entry lists 27 T cell receptor beta chains sequenced from one sample in a study of shared clonotypes between healthy human individuals. Only in-frame clones appear in the TCRdb table, and some are missing; sequencing was by immunoSEQ multiplex PCR. The data show 1.4 million or so clones, with less than 99% seen just once and approximately 0.4% held by the top ten. Specimen: naive CD4+ T cells sorted from blood. Subset here: CD45RA+ positively selected. Every receptor here comes from a man aged 30-40 years in good health.

The chain recombines TRBV7-2 with TRBJ2-1; D is perhaps TRBD1 or TRBD2 (5 bases each). Germline loops: CDR1 SGHTA, CDR2 FQGNSA. This CDR3 has 13 residues. Deletions cut 3 bases from V and 5 bases from J, with 8 bases between. The CDR3 DNA follows: TGTGCCAGCAGCTTGGGACCTGACAATGAGCAGTTCTTC. This sequence encodes CASSLGPDNEQFF. The full variable domain, its missing parts supplied by reference TRBV7-2 and TRBJ2-1, is GAGVSQSPSNKVTEKGKDVELRCDPISGHTALYWYRQSLGQGLEFLIYFQGNSAPDKSGLPSDRFSAERTGGSVSTLTIQRTQQEDSAVYLCASSLGPDNEQFFGPGTRLTVL.

The chain uses TRBV18 and TRBJ2-7; D unresolved. In germline, CDR1 is KGHSH, CDR2 LQKENI. This CDR3 is 15 amino acids long. V shed 6 bases and J shed 2 bases, with 17 bases lying between them. CDR3 region: CASSTRPAPTYEQYF. The CDR3 DNA follows: TGTGCCAGCTCTACCCGCCCAGCACCGACCTACGAGCAGTACTTC.

V and J are TRBV7-2 and TRBJ2-2; 9 bases map to TRBD2. The CDR3 is 16 residues long. From germline, CDR1 is SGHTA and CDR2 FQGNSA. Trimming removed 3 bases from V and 6 bases from J; junction bases left unmatched: 8. In DNA form, the CDR3 reads TGTGCCAGCAGCTTTGGGATTAGCGGGAGCCCCGGGGAGCTGTTTTTT. This gives the protein CASSFGISGSPGELFF.

A single count supports this clone. V gene TRBV6-1 combines with J gene TRBJ1-4; D might be TRBD1 (6 bases). This CDR3 has 14 residues. Germline values: CDR1 MNHNS, CDR2 SASEGT. The V end was cut by 7 bases, the J end by 6 bases, with 15 bases between. CDR3 protein: CASTEGGLDEKLFF. Written as DNA, the CDR3 is TGTGCCAGCACTGAGGGGGGGCTGGATGAAAAACTGTTTTTT.

The V gene is TRBV5-1, the J gene TRBJ2-7; D remains unclear. There are 14 residues in the CDR3. The germline CDR1 and CDR2 sequences are SGHRS and YFSETQ. V was clipped by 1 base and J by 0 bases, with 8 bases between them. CDR3 nucleotide sequence: TGCGCCAGCAGCTTGTCGGGCCCCTCCTACGAGCAGTACTTC. Translated, it gives CASSLSGPSYEQYF. Supplemented by reference TRBV5-1 and TRBJ2-7, the full variable domain reads KAGVTQTPRYLIKTRGQQVTLSCSPISGHRSVSWYQQTPGQGLQFLFEYFSETQRNKGNFPGRFSGRQFSNSRSEMNVSTLELGDSALYLCASSLSGPSYEQYFGPGTRLTVT.

The table lists this clone with a count of one. Mismatch with germline at one junction end may stem from a read error. CDR3 bases: TGCCCCATTCGGTGCGGGATTGGGGAGCAGTACTTC. It translates to CPIRCGIGEQYF. The chain has TRBV5-3 and TRBJ2-7, with D maybe TRBD2 (6 bases). TRBV5-3 counts as an open reading frame of uncertain function. The CDR3 has 12 amino acids.

This chain links TRBV9 with TRBJ1-1; 8 positions match TRBD1. The CDR3 contains 13 residues. The trim removed 0 bases at V and 11 bases at J, leaving 6 bases unmatched. Germline CDR1 and CDR2: SGDLS and YYNGEE. The CDR3 DNA is TGTGCCAGCAGCGTAGTGGCAGGGGGCTTGGCTTTCTTT. Translating gives CASSVVAGGLAFF. Drawing the rest from reference TRBV9 and TRBJ1-1, the complete variable domain is DSGVTQTPKHLITATGQRVTLRCSPRSGDLSVYWYQQSLDQGLQFLIQYYNGEERAKGNILERFSAQQFPDLHSELNLSSLELGDSALYFCASSVVAGGLAFFGQGTRLTVV.

The chain joins TRBV30 to TRBJ1-2; D is perhaps TRBD1 (6 bases). Germline CDR1 and CDR2: GTSNPN and SVGIG (reference sequence). V was trimmed by 3 bases and J by 3 bases, leaving 20 bases between them. The CDR3 has 16 amino acids. The CDR3 nucleotides are TGTGCCTGGAGCGCTTCCTGGGGGGGCGCTGACTATGGCTACACCTTC. This translates into CAWSASWGGADYGYTF.

The chain is built from TRBV6-4 and TRBJ1-2; 11 positions agree with TRBD1. The V segment lost 2 bases and the J segment 7 bases; nucleotides outside the gene matches: 9. CDR3 size: 16 residues. The V gene's germline CDR1 is MRHNA and CDR2 SNTAGT. CDR3 residues: CASSDAGTGGYGGYTF. For the CDR3, the DNA is TGTGCCAGCAGTGACGCTGGGACAGGGGGATATGGTGGCTACACCTTC.

V usage is TRBV2 and J usage is TRBJ1-5; D call uncertain. The germline V gene encodes CDR1 SNHLY and CDR2 FYNNEI. CDR3 length equals 15 residues. V lost 4 bases and J 0 bases, leaving 10 bases between the germline ends. CDR3 in amino acids: CASSGSKASNQPQHF. CDR3 nucleotides: TGTGCCAGCAGTGGTTCAAAGGCTAGCAATCAGCCCCAGCATTTT.

This chain links TRBV5-1 with TRBJ2-5; D tentatively reads TRBD1 or TRBD2 (5 bases each). V dropped 2 bases and J dropped 1 base, with 12 bases sitting between them. Germline V gene data show CDR1 as SGHRS and CDR2 as YFSETQ. The CDR3 loop spans 15 amino acids. The chain's CDR3 is CASSFIPGTQETQYF. CDR3 bases: TGCGCCAGCAGCTTTATCCCGGGGACCCAAGAGACCCAGTACTTC.

The rearrangement uses TRBV10-3 and TRBJ2-7, with D tentatively TRBD1 (5 bases). The V and J ends lost 4 bases and 6 bases respectively, with 19 bases between them. The V gene's germline CDR1 is ENHRY and CDR2 SYGVKD. The CDR3 is 15 residues long. The chain's CDR3 is CAISGRTSIMGEQYF. For the CDR3, the DNA is TGTGCCATCAGTGGACGGACAAGTATTATGGGCGAGCAGTACTTC.

This clone was seen a single time. The CDR3 sequence: CASSPKRLAGEVEQYF. The CDR3 DNA reads TGTGCCAGCTCGCCAAAAAGACTAGCGGGAGAGGTCGAGCAGTACTTC. The chain uses TRBV18 and TRBJ2-7; 12 nucleotides line up with TRBD2. Germline CDR1 is KGHSH and CDR2 is LQKENI. There are 16 residues in the CDR3. V gave up 6 bases and J gave up 6 bases; unmatched junction bases: 12.

CDR3 loop: CASSQTGAGEQYF. CDR3 nucleotide sequence: TGTGCCAGCTCACAGACAGGGGCTGGCGAGCAGTACTTC. The chain is built from TRBV18 and TRBJ2-7; 8 bases map to TRBD1. Germline V gives CDR1 KGHSH, CDR2 LQKENI. The CDR3 runs to 13 residues. V dropped 4 bases and J dropped 6; count of bases not matched to a gene: 5.

The V gene is TRBV5-1, the J gene TRBJ1-1; the D is unclear. With 1 base removed from V and 3 bases from J, the gap between germline ends came to 10 bases. CDR1 SGHRS and CDR2 YFSETQ come from the germline V gene. The CDR3 is 14 amino acids. In DNA form, the CDR3 reads TGCGCCAGCAGCTTGATACAGACCGACACTGAAGCTTTCTTT. It codes for CASSLIQTDTEAFF.

This clone was recorded once. The chain combines TRBV18 with TRBJ2-3, with a possible D match to TRBD1 (5 bases). Trimming shortened V by 6 bases and J by 3 bases, and 16 bases separated the two germline ends. Germline loops: CDR1 KGHSH, CDR2 LQKENI. The CDR3 has 15 residues. The CDR3 protein is CASSRRQRLTDTQYF. CDR3 in DNA: TGTGCCAGCTCTCGACGACAGCGTTTGACAGATACGCAGTATTTT.

The chain joins TRBV10-2 to TRBJ1-2; 9 positions agree with TRBD1. Trimming at V came to 2 bases and at J to 11 bases, leaving 6 bases not matched to a gene. The germline V gene encodes CDR1 WSHSY and CDR2 SAAADI. This CDR3 spans 13 amino acids. In DNA form, the CDR3 reads TGCGCCAGCAGTGAGCACAGGGGGCGTTTTTACACCTTC. This translates into CASSEHRGRFYTF.

This chain connects TRBV9 to TRBJ1-4; TRBD1 agrees at 8 bases. CDR1 and CDR2 (germline): SGDLS, YYNGEE. Unmatched junction bases numbered 3, after V lost 0 bases and J lost 2 bases. This CDR3 spans 16 amino acids. The CDR3 bases are TGTGCCAGCAGCGTAGGACAGGGGTGGACTAATGAAAAACTGTTTTTT. It is translated as CASSVGQGWTNEKLFF. The entire variable domain, with the rest obtained from reference TRBV9 and TRBJ1-4, is as follows: DSGVTQTPKHLITATGQRVTLRCSPRSGDLSVYWYQQSLDQGLQFLIQYYNGEERAKGNILERFSAQQFPDLHSELNLSSLELGDSALYFCASSVGQGWTNEKLFFGSGTQLSVL.

This sequence joins TRBV6-1 and TRBJ1-2; the D is unclear. V was clipped by 7 bases and J by 7 bases, with 19 bases between them. Per the germline V gene, CDR1 is MNHNS and CDR2 is SASEGT. The CDR3 totals 14 residues. The CDR3 sequence: CASTPLDQPAGYTF. CDR3 nucleotides: TGTGCCAGCACTCCTTTGGACCAGCCGGCTGGCTACACCTTC.

The rearrangement uses TRBV11-2 and TRBJ2-1, with 13 bases identical to TRBD2. The length of the CDR3 is 15 residues. V shed 8 bases, J shed 9 bases, and the junction held 10 bases outside the gene matches. The germline V gene has CDR1 SGHAT and CDR2 FQNNGV. CDR3 protein: CASEITGTSGTEQFF. CDR3 nucleotides: TGTGCCAGCGAGATAACAGGGACTAGCGGGACTGAGCAGTTCTTC.

The chain recombines TRBV7-3 with TRBJ2-6; 14 bases are shared with TRBD2. J gave up 2 bases and V 4 bases, and 10 bases lay outside the gene matches. This CDR3 contains 20 residues. Germline V gene lookup returns CDR1 SGHTA and CDR2 FQGTGA. The CDR3 reads CASSSVMTSGRATGANVLTF. CDR3 nucleotide sequence: TGTGCCAGCAGCTCCGTTATGACTAGCGGGAGGGCCACTGGGGCCAACGTCCTGACTTTC.

This clone appeared a few times. This chain uses TRBV7-3 with TRBJ2-5; D not resolved. CDR1 is SGHTA and CDR2 is FQGTGA in the germline V gene. CDR3 length: 14 amino acids. Trimming cost V 1 base and J 0 bases, with 6 bases left between them. CDR3 sequence: CASSLSEYQETQYF. The CDR3 DNA is TGTGCCAGCAGCTTAAGTGAGTACCAAGAGACCCAGTACTTC.

The chain uses TRBV30 and TRBJ1-4; D unclear. The V and J ends lost 0 bases and 10 bases respectively, with 9 bases between them. Per the germline V gene, CDR1 is GTSNPN and CDR2 is SVGIG (reference sequence). CDR3 length: 12 amino acids. Here the CDR3 DNA reads TGTGCCTGGAGTGTAGGATGGTCAAAACTGTTTTTT. It is translated as CAWSVGWSKLFF.

The chain employs TRBV5-4 and TRBJ2-7; 13 bases agree with TRBD2. CDR1 SGHNT and CDR2 YYREEE come from the germline V gene (reference sequence). This CDR3 comprises 16 residues. V trimming: 2 bases; J trimming: 7 bases; junction bases outside the gene matches: 9. The CDR3 loop is CASSFGWTSGSSEQYF. The CDR3 DNA follows: TGTGCCAGCAGCTTTGGCTGGACTAGCGGGAGTAGTGAGCAGTACTTC.

The chain has TRBV14 and TRBJ2-2, with 14 nucleotides matching TRBD2. The CDR3 runs 16 residues. Germline values: CDR1 SGHDN, CDR2 FVKESK. V gave up 3 bases and J gave up 7 bases; unmatched junction bases: 4. Here the CDR3 DNA reads TGTGCCAGCAGCCAGGGACTAGCGGGAGTATACGGGGAGCTGTTTTTT. Translating gives CASSQGLAGVYGELFF. The full variable domain, in which reference TRBV14 and TRBJ2-2 provide the parts outside the CDR3, is EAGVTQFPSHSVIEKGQTVTLRCDPISGHDNLYWYRRVMGKEIKFLLHFVKESKQDESGMPNNRFLAERTGGTYSTLKVQPAELEDSGVYFCASSQGLAGVYGELFFGEGSRLTVL.

The CDR3 sequence: CASHRDRSYSGNTIYF. CDR3 sequence (DNA): TGTGCCTCCCACCGGGACAGATCCTACTCTGGAAACACCATATATTTT. The J gene is TRBJ1-3, the V gene TRBV11-2; TRBD1 matches at 7 bases. CDR3 size: 16 residues. Germline-derived CDR1 and CDR2 are SGHAT and FQNNGV. Trimming removed 11 bases from V and 0 bases from J; junction bases left unmatched: 13.

V usage is TRBV5-1 and J usage is TRBJ2-7, with 10 bases that match TRBD1. The CDR3 totals 16 residues. J lost 1 base, V lost 3 bases, and 7 bases had no gene match. CDR1 is SGHRS and CDR2 is YFSETQ in the germline V gene. The CDR3: CASSSSGTGVSYEQYF. DNA for the CDR3: TGCGCCAGCAGCTCGTCCGGGACAGGGGTATCCTACGAGCAGTACTTC.